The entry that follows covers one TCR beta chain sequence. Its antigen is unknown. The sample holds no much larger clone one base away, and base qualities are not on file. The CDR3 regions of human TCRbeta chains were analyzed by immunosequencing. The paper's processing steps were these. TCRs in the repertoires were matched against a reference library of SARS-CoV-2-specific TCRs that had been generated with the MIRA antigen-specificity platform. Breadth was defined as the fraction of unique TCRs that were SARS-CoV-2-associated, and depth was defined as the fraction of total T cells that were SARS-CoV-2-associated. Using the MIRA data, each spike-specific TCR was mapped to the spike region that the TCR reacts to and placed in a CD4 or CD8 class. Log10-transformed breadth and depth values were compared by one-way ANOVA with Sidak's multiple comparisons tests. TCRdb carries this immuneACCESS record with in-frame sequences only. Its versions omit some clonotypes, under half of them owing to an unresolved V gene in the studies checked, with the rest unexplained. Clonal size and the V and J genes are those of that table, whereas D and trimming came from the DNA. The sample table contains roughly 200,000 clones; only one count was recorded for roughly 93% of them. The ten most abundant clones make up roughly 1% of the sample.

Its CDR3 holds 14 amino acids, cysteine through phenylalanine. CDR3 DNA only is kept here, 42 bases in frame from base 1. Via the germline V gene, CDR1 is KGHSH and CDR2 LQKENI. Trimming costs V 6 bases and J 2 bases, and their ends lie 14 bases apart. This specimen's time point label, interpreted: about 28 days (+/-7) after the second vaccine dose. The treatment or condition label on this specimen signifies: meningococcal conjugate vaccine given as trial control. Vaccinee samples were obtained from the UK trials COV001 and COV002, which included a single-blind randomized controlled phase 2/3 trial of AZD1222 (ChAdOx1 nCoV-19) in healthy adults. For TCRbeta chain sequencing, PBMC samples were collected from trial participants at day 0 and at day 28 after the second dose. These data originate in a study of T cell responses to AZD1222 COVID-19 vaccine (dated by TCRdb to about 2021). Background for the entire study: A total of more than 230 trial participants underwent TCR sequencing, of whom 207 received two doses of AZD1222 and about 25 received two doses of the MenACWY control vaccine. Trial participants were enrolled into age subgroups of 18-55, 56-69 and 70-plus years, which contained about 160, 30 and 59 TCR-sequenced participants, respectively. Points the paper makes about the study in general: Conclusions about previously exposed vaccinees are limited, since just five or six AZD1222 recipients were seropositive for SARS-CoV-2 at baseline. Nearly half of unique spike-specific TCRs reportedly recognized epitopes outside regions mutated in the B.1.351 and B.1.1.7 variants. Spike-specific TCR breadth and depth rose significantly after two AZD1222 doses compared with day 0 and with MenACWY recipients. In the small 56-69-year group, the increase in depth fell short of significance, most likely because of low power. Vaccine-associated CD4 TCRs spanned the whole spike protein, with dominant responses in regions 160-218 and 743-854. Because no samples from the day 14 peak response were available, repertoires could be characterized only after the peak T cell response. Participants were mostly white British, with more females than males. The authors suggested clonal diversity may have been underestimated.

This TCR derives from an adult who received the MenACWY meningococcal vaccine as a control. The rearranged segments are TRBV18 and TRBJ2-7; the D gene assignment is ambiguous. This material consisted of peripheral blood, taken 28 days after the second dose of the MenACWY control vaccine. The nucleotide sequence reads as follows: TGTGCCAGCTCCCTCCGGACGGCTCCCTACGAGCAGTACTTC. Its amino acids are CASSLRTAPYEQYF.